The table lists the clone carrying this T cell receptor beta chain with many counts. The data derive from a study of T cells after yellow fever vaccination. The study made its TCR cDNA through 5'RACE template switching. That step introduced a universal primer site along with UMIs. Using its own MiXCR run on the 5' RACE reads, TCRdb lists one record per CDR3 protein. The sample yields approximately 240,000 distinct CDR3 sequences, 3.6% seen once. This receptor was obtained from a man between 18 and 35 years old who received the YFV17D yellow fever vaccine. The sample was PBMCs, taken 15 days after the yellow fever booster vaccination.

The chain's CDR3 is CSARDPGGGEEQYV. The CDR3 DNA is TGCAGTGCTAGAGATCCCGGCGGGGGAGAGGAGCAGTACGTC. J is TRBJ2-7 and V is TRBV20-1; 7 bases are a match to TRBD2. V dropped 0 bases and J dropped 7; count of bases not matched to a gene: 9. This CDR3 has 14 residues. The V gene's germline CDR1 is DFQATT and CDR2 SNEGSKA (reference sequence).